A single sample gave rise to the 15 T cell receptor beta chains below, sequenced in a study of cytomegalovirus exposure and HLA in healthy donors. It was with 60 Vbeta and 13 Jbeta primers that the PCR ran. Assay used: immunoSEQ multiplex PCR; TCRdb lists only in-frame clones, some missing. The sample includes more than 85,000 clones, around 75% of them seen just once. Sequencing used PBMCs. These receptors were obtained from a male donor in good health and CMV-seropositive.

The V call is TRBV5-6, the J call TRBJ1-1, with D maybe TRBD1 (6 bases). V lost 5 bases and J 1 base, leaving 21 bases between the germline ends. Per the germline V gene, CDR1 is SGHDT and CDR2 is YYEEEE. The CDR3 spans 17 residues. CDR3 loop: CASSFFTGTRKNTEAFF. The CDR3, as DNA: TGTGCCAGCAGTTTCTTCACAGGGACGAGGAAGAACACTGAAGCTTTCTTT.

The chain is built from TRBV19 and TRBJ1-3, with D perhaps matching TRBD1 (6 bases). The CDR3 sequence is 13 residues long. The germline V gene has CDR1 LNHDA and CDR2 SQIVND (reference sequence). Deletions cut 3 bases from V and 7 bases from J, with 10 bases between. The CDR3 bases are TGTGCCAGTAGTATTCAGGGGAGTAACACCATATATTTT. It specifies CASSIQGSNTIYF.

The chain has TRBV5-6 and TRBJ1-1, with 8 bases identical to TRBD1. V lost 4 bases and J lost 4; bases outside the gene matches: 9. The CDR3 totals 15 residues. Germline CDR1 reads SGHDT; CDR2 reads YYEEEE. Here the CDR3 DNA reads TGTGCCAGCAGCGCCGGGACAGGCCACATCACTGAAGCTTTCTTT. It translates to CASSAGTGHITEAFF.

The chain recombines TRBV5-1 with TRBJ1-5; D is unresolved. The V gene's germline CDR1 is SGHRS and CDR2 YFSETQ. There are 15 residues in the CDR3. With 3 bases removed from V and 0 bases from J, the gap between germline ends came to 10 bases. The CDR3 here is CASSSGTDSNQPQHF. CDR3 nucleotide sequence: TGCGCCAGCAGCTCCGGAACAGATAGCAATCAGCCCCAGCATTTT.

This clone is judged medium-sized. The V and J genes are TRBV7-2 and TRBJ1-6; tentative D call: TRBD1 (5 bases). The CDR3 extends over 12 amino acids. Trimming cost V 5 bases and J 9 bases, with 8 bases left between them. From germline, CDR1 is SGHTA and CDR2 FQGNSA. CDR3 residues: CASSPDSSPLHF. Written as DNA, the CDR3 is TGTGCCAGCAGCCCAGACAGTTCACCCCTCCACTTT.

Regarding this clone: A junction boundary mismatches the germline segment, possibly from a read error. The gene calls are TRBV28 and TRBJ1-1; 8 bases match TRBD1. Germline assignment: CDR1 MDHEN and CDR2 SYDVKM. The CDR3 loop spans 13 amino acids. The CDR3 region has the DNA TGTGCCAGCAGATACACCAGGGACAGGAGATCCCTCTTT. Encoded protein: CASRYTRDRRSLF.

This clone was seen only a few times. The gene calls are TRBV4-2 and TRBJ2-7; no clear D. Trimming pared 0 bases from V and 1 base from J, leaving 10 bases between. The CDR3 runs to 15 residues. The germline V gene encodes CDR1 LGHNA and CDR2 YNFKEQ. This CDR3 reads CASSQERDGSYEQYF. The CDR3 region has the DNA TGTGCCAGCAGCCAAGAGCGCGACGGGTCCTACGAGCAGTACTTC.

CDR3 region: CASSPKGEAFF. The CDR3 nucleotides are TGTGCCAGCAGCCCTAAGGGGGAAGCTTTCTTT. The chain employs TRBV16 and TRBJ1-1, with D tentatively TRBD1 (5 bases). From germline, CDR1 is KGHSY and CDR2 FQNENV. The germline V and J ends were trimmed by 4 bases and 8 bases, with 8 bases remaining between them. The CDR3 covers 11 residues.

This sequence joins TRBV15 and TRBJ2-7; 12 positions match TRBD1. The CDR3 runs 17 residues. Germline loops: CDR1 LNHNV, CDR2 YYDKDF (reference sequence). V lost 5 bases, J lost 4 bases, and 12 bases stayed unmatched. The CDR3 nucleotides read TGTGCCACCAGCCCCTATGAGGGGACAGGGGGCACGTACGAGCAGTACTTC. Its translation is CATSPYEGTGGTYEQYF.

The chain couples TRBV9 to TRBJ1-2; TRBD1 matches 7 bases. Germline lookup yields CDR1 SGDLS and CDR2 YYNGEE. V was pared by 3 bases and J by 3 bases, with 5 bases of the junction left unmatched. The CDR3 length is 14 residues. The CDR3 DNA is TGTGCCAGCAGCGCCACAGGGGATGACTATGGCTACACCTTC. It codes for CASSATGDDYGYTF. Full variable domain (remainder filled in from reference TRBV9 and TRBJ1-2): DSGVTQTPKHLITATGQRVTLRCSPRSGDLSVYWYQQSLDQGLQFLIQYYNGEERAKGNILERFSAQQFPDLHSELNLSSLELGDSALYFCASSATGDDYGYTFGSGTRLTVV.

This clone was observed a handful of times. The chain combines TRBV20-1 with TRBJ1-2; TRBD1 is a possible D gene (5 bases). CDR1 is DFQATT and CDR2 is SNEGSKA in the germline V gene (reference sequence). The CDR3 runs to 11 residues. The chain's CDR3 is CSAFVGGGYTF. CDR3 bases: TGCAGCGCCTTTGTGGGGGGTGGCTACACCTTC.

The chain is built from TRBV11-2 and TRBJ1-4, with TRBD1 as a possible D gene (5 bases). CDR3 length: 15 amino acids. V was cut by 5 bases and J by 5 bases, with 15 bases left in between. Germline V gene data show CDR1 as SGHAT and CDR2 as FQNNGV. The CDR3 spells CASSLGRLLNEKLFF. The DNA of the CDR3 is TGTGCCAGCAGCCTGGGGCGGCTTTTGAATGAAAAACTGTTTTTT.

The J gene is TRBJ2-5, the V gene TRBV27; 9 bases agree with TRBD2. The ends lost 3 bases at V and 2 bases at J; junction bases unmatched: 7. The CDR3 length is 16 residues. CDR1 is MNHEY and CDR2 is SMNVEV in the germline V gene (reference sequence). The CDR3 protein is CASSFLTSGLQETQYF. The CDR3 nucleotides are TGTGCCAGCAGTTTCCTGACTAGCGGATTACAAGAGACCCAGTACTTC.

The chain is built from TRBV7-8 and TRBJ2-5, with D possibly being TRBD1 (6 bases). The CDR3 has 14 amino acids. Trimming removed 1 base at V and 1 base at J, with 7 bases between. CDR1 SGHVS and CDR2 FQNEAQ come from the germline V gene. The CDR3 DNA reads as TGTGCCAGCAGCTTAGTGGGGGCCCAAGAGACCCAGTACTTC. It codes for CASSLVGAQETQYF.

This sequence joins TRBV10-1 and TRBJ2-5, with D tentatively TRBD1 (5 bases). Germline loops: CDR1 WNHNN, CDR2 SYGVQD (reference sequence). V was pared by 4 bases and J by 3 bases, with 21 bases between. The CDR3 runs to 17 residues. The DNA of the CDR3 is TGCGCCAGCAGTGCCTCCCCAGGGTCAGAATCTAAAGAGACCCAGTACTTC. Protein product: CASSASPGSESKETQYF.